This TCR beta chain was sequenced in a study of CXCR3-negative and CXCR3-positive naive CD8 T cells. Study-wide findings and caveats: Naive cells positive for CXCR3 carried more hydrophobic TRB CDR3s than CXCR3-negative ones.

The CDR3 runs to 14 residues. CDR1 is MNHNY and CDR2 is SVGAGI in the germline V gene (reference sequence). As regards this clonotype: The antigen is unknown.

The method, 5' RACE with UMI labels, was used to prepare the TRB cDNA libraries. Following a re-call of the 5' RACE reads, TCRdb has one entry per CDR3 protein and lacks DNA. The sample features roughly 7,300 distinct CDR3 sequences, with 1.3% in its top ten. The V call is TRBV6-6, the J call TRBJ2-5; TCRdb's assignment of TRBD2 cannot be checked, as there is no DNA. This sequence originates from a human donor in good health. Some clones in this sample may be carry-over from other donors' samples. Material: naive CXCR3+ CD8+ T cells from blood. Subset described: CD45RO-CCR7+CD27+CD95- naive CD8+ T cells expressing CXCR3 (TNR3+). CDR3: CASSYSTAGETQYF.